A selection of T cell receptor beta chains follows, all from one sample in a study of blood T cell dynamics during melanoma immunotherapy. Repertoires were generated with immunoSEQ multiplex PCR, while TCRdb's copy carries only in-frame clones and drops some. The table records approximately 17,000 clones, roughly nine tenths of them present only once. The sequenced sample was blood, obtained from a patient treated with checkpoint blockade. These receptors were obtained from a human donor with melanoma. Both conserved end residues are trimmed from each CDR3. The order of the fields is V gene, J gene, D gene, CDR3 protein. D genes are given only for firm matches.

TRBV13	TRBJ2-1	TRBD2	ASSSPGLPDNEQF
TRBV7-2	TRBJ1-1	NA	ASGQERNTEAF
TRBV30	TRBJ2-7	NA	AWSVPRGDYEQY
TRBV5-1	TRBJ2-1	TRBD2	ASSSLAGLDNEQF
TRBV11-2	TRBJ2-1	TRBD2	ASSLVGGGAAYNEQF
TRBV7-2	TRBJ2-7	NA	ASSYRALRISYEQY
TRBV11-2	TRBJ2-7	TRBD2	ASSFSGAGSYEQY
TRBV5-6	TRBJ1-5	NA	ASSLQRGGQPQH
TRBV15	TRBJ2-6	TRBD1	ATSRPNRGRANVLT
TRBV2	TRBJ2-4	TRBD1	ASRGDRAAKNIQY
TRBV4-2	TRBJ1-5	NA	ASSQEVFVGGQPQH
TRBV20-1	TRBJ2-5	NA	SARKGETQY
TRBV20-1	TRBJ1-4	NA	SVRGLEKLF
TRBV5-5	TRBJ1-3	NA	ASSLAGGTLSGNTIY
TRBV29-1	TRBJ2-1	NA	SVEDPDGSYNEQF
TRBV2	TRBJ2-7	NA	ASSPGYEQY
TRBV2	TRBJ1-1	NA	ASTYRVLGTEAF
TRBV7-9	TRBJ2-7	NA	ASSTPAGEY
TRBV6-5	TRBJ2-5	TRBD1	ASSSGQGD
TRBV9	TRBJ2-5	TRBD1	ASSAWTGWGETQY
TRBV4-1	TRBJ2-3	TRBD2	ASSQDSGGTYSQY
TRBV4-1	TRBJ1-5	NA	ASSQDPRQGIQPQH
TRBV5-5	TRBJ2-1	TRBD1	ASSLQGAIYNEQF
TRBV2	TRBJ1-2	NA	ASSTGVGGYT
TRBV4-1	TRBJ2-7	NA	ASSHPPLEGFYEQY
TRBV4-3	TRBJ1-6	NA	ASSQTVRTSQSPLH
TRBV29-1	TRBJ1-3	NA	SVSRALRGGNTIY
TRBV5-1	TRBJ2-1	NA	ASSLEDSSYNEQF
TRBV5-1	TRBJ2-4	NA	ASSLGTENIQY
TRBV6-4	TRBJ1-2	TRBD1	ASSDSRGLNGYT
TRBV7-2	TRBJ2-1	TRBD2	ASSLTSGRYNEQF
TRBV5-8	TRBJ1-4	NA	ASSAYEKLF
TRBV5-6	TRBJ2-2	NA	ASSLGESNTGELF
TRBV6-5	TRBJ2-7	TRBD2	ASRTLAGGSYEQY
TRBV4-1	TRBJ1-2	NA	ASSRPGPQNYGYT
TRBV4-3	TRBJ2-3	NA	ASSQEGRRTDTQY
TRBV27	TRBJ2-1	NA	ASSLGLALYNEQF
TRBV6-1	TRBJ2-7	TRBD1	ASNSGQGFYEQY
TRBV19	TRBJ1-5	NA	ASSRTGRASNQPQH
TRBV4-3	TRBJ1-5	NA	ASSQDRSQGANQPQH
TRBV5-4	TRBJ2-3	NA	ASKTGDSTDTQY
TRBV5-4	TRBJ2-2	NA	ASSSQQTNTGELF
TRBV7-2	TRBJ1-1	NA	ASSLGQGLWTEAF
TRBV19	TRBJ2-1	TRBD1	ASSIGDSQGYEQF
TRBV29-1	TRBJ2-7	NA	SVRPGPGEQY
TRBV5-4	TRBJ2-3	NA	ASSPRTPIGRDTQY
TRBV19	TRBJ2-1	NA	ASSPGGGGGGSYNEQF
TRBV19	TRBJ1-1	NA	ASSSPGTEAF
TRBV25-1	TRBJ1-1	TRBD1	ASSEWQGGALGTEAF
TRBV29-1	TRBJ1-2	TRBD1	SGGDRGNYGYT
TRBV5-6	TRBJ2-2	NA	ASRRAGTNTGELF
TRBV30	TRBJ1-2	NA	AWALDLETGYT
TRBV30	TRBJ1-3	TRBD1	ASRTGGLDTIY
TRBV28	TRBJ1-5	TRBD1	ASRITGVRNQPQH
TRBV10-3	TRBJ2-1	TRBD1	AISEGQGANEQF
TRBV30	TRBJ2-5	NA	AWSVGEYFQETQY
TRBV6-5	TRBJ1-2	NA	ASSYLPGADYGYT
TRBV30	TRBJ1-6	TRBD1	AWGGQAANSPLH
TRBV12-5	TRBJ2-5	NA	ASGPGGAGETQY
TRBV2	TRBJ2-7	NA	ASSEIPTYEQY